The sequence of this T cell receptor (beta chain) was determined in a study of blood T cell repertoires in COVID-19. Study overall: Samples representing acute and convalescent COVID-19 were sourced from the United States, Italy and Spain. PBMCs, B-cell-depleted T cells, or T cells were the source of the cDNA or gDNA that made up the material.

Clinical history reported by participants formed the basis on which cohorts were assigned. This clone was recorded once. Using immunoSEQ multiplex PCR, the repertoire was profiled, and TCRdb retains in-frame clones only, with some absent. The table includes around 400,000 clones, nearly 90% detected once. The germline gives CDR1 MNHEY, CDR2 SMNVEV (reference sequence). The V end was cut by 5 bases, the J end by 8 bases, with 15 bases between. The CDR3 totals 14 residues. The V gene is TRBV27, the J gene TRBJ1-4; maybe TRBD1 (5 bases). Sequenced material: PBMCs or T cells enriched from blood (not recorded which). This TCR was recovered from a woman younger than 35 who had been exposed to COVID-19. The CDR3 nucleotides are TGTGCCAGCAGTCGCCCAGGGTCGGGCGAAAAACTGTTTTTT. Protein sequence: CASSRPGSGEKLFF.